The T cell receptor beta chain under discussion was sequenced for a study of T cells in Graves' hyperthyroidism and ophthalmopathy. Study findings and constraints: In the analysis, a 13 V-J model separated ophthalmopathy from stable hyperthyroidism.

PBMCs were obtained from approximately 10 ml fresh peripheral blood. Amplification of TCR beta CDR3 regions was performed using RNA transcripts as template. The HTBI primer set drove a first-round RT-PCR of the TCR CDR3. TCRdb independently ran MiXCR on the multiplex PCR reads; one entry per CDR3 protein. The sample contains around 500,000 distinct CDR3 sequences, about 22% of which appear only once. This clonotype was counted a few times. Its antigen is undetermined. Sequenced sample: blood. The sequence derives from a woman in her sixties or seventies with Graves' ophthalmopathy.

Here the CDR3 reads CASSSASGANVLTF. CDR3 nucleotides: TGCGCCAGCAGCTCTGCCTCTGGGGCCAACGTCCTGACTTTC. V gene TRBV5-1 combines with J gene TRBJ2-6; D ambiguous. The length of the CDR3 is 14 residues. Germline V gene sequence: CDR1 SGHRS, CDR2 YFSETQ. Trimming left V 3 bases short and J 0 bases short, with 4 bases between.